This T cell receptor (beta chain) was profiled in a study of cytomegalovirus exposure and HLA in healthy donors. Overall study context: Membership in the Caucasian-associated ancestry cluster was found for 75% to 85% of about 430 genotyped donors. Notes on the study in general: Earlier analysis found most TCR beta V segments productive about 87% or about 30% of the time. Association of 16,951 TCR beta sequences with HLA alleles was found at 0.05 false discovery rate in a later analysis.

The PCR had 60 Vbeta and 13 Jbeta primers. Sequenced by immunoSEQ multiplex PCR; TCRdb stores in-frame clones only, minus some. Here the sample table reports some 44,000 clones. Of note for this clone: Its antigen is unknown.

Per germline, CDR1 MNHEY and CDR2 SVGAGI. The length of the CDR3 is 15 residues. Deletions cut 1 base from V and 1 base from J, with 10 bases between. These donors, healthy bone marrow donors, were studied. The TCR was taken from a woman between 25 and 40 years old in good health and CMV-seronegative. The specimen was PBMCs. The chain recombines TRBV6-5 with TRBJ1-1; D may be TRBD1 (5 bases). The CDR3 coding sequence is TGTGCCAGCAGTTACTACTCAACAGGGAACACTGAAGCTTTCTTT. Its translation: CASSYYSTGNTEAFF.